These 22 T cell receptor beta chains were all obtained from the same sample, sequenced in a study of T cells in tuberculosis. Repertoires were generated with immunoSEQ multiplex PCR, while TCRdb's copy carries only in-frame clones and drops some. The sample records about 32,000 clones, less than 95% being singletons. Sample: PBMCs. These receptors came from a donor under 30 with latent tuberculosis or without tuberculosis infection.

The chain carries TRBV5-5 and TRBJ2-1, with D possibly matching TRBD2 (6 bases). Germline values: CDR1 SGHKS, CDR2 YYEKEE (reference sequence). V lost 2 bases and J 14 bases, leaving 14 bases between the germline ends. The CDR3 sequence is 12 residues long. The CDR3 nucleotides read TGTGCCAGCAGCTTCCGCGAGGGACTGGAGTTCTTC. This encodes CASSFREGLEFF.

This chain joins TRBV5-1 and TRBJ2-1; no clear D. This CDR3 contains 11 residues. Germline values: CDR1 SGHRS, CDR2 YFSETQ. V was clipped by 4 bases and J by 10 bases, with 9 bases between them. The CDR3 DNA reads TGCGCCAGCAGCATCCAACGGGAGCAGTTCTTC. This sequence encodes CASSIQREQFF.

This chain uses TRBV4-2 with TRBJ2-7; 8 positions match TRBD2. This CDR3 has 16 amino acids. CDR1 and CDR2 (germline): LGHNA, YNFKEQ. V gave up 0 bases and J gave up 9 bases; unmatched junction bases: 13. DNA of the CDR3: TGTGCCAGCAGCCAAGACCCCAGCGGGAGCGCCACCGGGCAGTACTTC. Translation gives CASSQDPSGSATGQYF.

The CDR3 bases are TGCGCCAGCAGCCAACTAACCGGGACATCGTCCTCCTACGAGCAGTACTTC. Protein sequence: CASSQLTGTSSSYEQYF. The chain combines TRBV4-1 with TRBJ2-7, with a weak D call TRBD1 (6 bases). Germline CDR1 MGHRA, CDR2 YSYEKL. V lost 2 bases, J lost 0 bases, and 17 bases lay in between. This CDR3 has 17 amino acids.

The rearrangement uses TRBV5-6 and TRBJ2-3; D may be TRBD2 (6 bases). The CDR3 runs to 13 residues. The germline V gene encodes CDR1 SGHDT and CDR2 YYEEEE. The V gene lost 0 bases and the J gene lost 4 bases, with 6 bases spanning the gap. The CDR3 region is CASSLGGADTQYF. The CDR3 bases are TGTGCCAGCAGCTTGGGCGGGGCAGATACGCAGTATTTT.

The V gene is TRBV2, the J gene TRBJ2-7, with D maybe TRBD1 (5 bases). This CDR3 region has 14 residues. The germline V and J ends were trimmed by 6 bases and 0 bases, with 12 bases remaining between them. Per the germline V gene, CDR1 is SNHLY and CDR2 is FYNNEI. This CDR3 is CASRRTGISYEQYF. The CDR3, as DNA: TGTGCCAGCAGGCGTACAGGAATCTCCTACGAGCAGTACTTC.

This clone has more than one count but fewer than ten. The genes are TRBV25-1 and TRBJ2-1, with 10 bases that match TRBD2. CDR3 length: 16 residues. The germline V gene encodes CDR1 MGHDK and CDR2 SYGVNS. The V gene end was trimmed by 3 bases and the J gene end by 7 bases; junction bases not matched to a gene: 9. CDR3 DNA: TGTGCCAGCAGTGATCGGAGCGGGAGGGCCGAGAATGAGCAGTTCTTC. It specifies CASSDRSGRAENEQFF.

The chain has TRBV11-2 and TRBJ1-2; weak D call: TRBD1 (5 bases). The CDR3 extends over 15 amino acids. Trimming pared 2 bases from V and 5 bases from J, leaving 15 bases between. Germline values: CDR1 SGHAT, CDR2 FQNNGV. CDR3: CASSLREGQLYGYTF. CDR3 sequence (DNA): TGTGCCAGCAGCTTAAGGGAGGGGCAGCTATATGGCTACACCTTC.

The chain links TRBV5-1 to TRBJ1-1; tentatively, D is TRBD1 (5 bases). The CDR3 covers 14 residues. The V gene lost 2 bases and the J gene lost 4 bases, with 12 bases spanning the gap. In germline, CDR1 is SGHRS, CDR2 YFSETQ. The CDR3 spells CASSLGASSTEAFF. CDR3 sequence (DNA): TGCGCCAGCAGCTTAGGGGCCTCAAGCACTGAAGCTTTCTTT.

This chain connects TRBV5-1 to TRBJ1-2; 8 bases align to TRBD1. The CDR3 runs to 15 residues. Germline lookup yields CDR1 SGHRS and CDR2 YFSETQ. V lost 0 bases to trimming and J lost 3 bases; unmatched junction nucleotides: 4. The CDR3: CASSLGTGRYYGYTF. In DNA, the CDR3 is TGCGCCAGCAGCTTGGGGACAGGGCGGTACTATGGCTACACCTTC.

The J gene is TRBJ2-3, the V gene TRBV14; 8 positions match TRBD1. The CDR3 covers 16 residues. The germline gives CDR1 SGHDN, CDR2 FVKESK. Trimming took 1 base from V and 0 from J; bases not matched to a gene: 3. CDR3 residues: CASSQGTGGSTDTQYF. DNA of the CDR3: TGTGCCAGCAGCCAAGGTACAGGGGGTAGCACAGATACGCAGTATTTT.

The chain uses TRBV28 and TRBJ2-3; D possibly corresponds to TRBD2 (5 bases). This CDR3 has 12 amino acids. Deletions cut 7 bases from V and 4 bases from J, with 9 bases between. In germline, CDR1 is MDHEN, CDR2 SYDVKM. The CDR3 coding sequence is TGTGCCAGCACTAACGGGGCAGATACGCAGTATTTT. This gives the protein CASTNGADTQYF. The full variable domain, in which reference TRBV28 and TRBJ2-3 provide the parts outside the CDR3, is DVKVTQSSRYLVKRTGEKVFLECVQDMDHENMFWYRQDPGLGLRLIYFSYDVKMKEKGDIPEGYSVSREKKERFSLILESASTNQTSMYLCASTNGADTQYFGPGTRLTVL.

This clone was observed a single time. The chain couples TRBV7-9 to TRBJ2-1, with D perhaps matching TRBD1 (5 bases). The germline V and J ends were trimmed by 6 bases and 3 bases, with 9 bases remaining between them. Looked up from germline, CDR1 is SEHNR and CDR2 is FQNEAQ (reference sequence). This CDR3 contains 13 residues. CDR3 sequence reads: CASSTGDYNEQFF. The CDR3 nucleotides read TGTGCCAGCAGTACAGGAGACTACAATGAGCAGTTCTTC.

This chain links TRBV6-1 with TRBJ2-1; D gene uncertain. Germline CDR1 reads MNHNS; CDR2 reads SASEGT. The CDR3 runs to 14 residues. The V end was cut by 1 base, the J end by 8 bases, with 12 bases between. CDR3 sequence (DNA): TGTGCCAGCAGTGAAGAGAACAGCCTCGATGAGCAGTTCTTC. It yields the protein CASSEENSLDEQFF.

The rearrangement links TRBV14 to TRBJ2-2, with D uncertain. Germline V gene sequence: CDR1 SGHDN, CDR2 FVKESK. Between the trimmed V and J ends, which lost 1 base and 0 bases, there was a span of 24 bases. The CDR3 length is 21 residues. The CDR3 here is CASSQGLDTWNRRANTGELFF. DNA of the CDR3: TGTGCCAGCAGCCAAGGCCTCGACACTTGGAACCGCCGAGCGAACACCGGGGAGCTGTTTTTT.

This clone appeared a single time. The CDR3 here is CASSPDTGGGIFGYTF. The CDR3 DNA follows: TGCGCCAGCAGCCCGGACACAGGGGGCGGGATATTTGGCTACACCTTC. The J gene is TRBJ1-2, the V gene TRBV5-1; 9 nucleotides align to TRBD1. Germline V CDR1 and CDR2: SGHRS, YFSETQ. The CDR3 contains 16 residues. J gave up 7 bases and V 4 bases, and 14 bases lay outside the gene matches.

CDR3 nucleotides: TGTGCCAGCAGTGGAGGGGGCTATGGCTACACCTTC. Protein sequence: CASSGGGYGYTF. The rearrangement uses TRBV25-1 and TRBJ1-2; tentative D call: TRBD1 (6 bases). The CDR3 sequence is 12 residues long. V dropped 4 bases and J dropped 4 bases, with 7 bases sitting between them. Germline CDR1 MGHDK, CDR2 SYGVNS.

The V and J genes are TRBV18 and TRBJ2-5, with D possibly being TRBD2 (6 bases). The V gene's germline CDR1 is KGHSH and CDR2 LQKENI. This CDR3 has 13 residues. Trimming stripped 6 bases from V and 4 bases from J, with 12 bases between. In DNA form, the CDR3 reads TGTGCCAGCTCGGCCGGGACTGGAGAGACCCAGTACTTC. Amino acid sequence: CASSAGTGETQYF.

The chain uses TRBV28 and TRBJ2-5; D might be TRBD1 (6 bases). The CDR3 has 13 amino acids. Trimming took 6 bases from V and 1 from J, leaving 9 bases between them. The germline CDR1 and CDR2 sequences are MDHEN and SYDVKM. CDR3: CASRLQGQETQYF. The CDR3 DNA sequence: TGTGCCAGCAGACTACAGGGCCAAGAGACCCAGTACTTC. Full variable domain (outside the CDR3, taken from reference TRBV28 and TRBJ2-5): DVKVTQSSRYLVKRTGEKVFLECVQDMDHENMFWYRQDPGLGLRLIYFSYDVKMKEKGDIPEGYSVSREKKERFSLILESASTNQTSMYLCASRLQGQETQYFGPGTRLLVL.

The J gene is TRBJ1-1, the V gene TRBV12-5, with a possible D match to TRBD1 (5 bases). Trimming shortened V by 6 bases and J by 4 bases, and 12 bases separated the two germline ends. Germline lookup yields CDR1 LGHNT and CDR2 FRNRAP. This CDR3 has 13 amino acids. The CDR3 protein is CASGGNRSTEAFF. As DNA, the CDR3 is TGTGCTAGTGGGGGTAACAGGAGCACTGAAGCTTTCTTT.

The V and J genes are TRBV28 and TRBJ1-1; 7 bases align to TRBD1. The CDR3 is 14 amino acids. V shed 4 bases and J 3 bases; nucleotides not matched to a gene: 5. Per germline, CDR1 MDHEN and CDR2 SYDVKM. This CDR3 is CASSSATGYTEAFF. DNA of the CDR3: TGTGCCAGCAGTTCCGCGACAGGGTACACTGAAGCTTTCTTT. Filled out from reference TRBV28 and TRBJ1-1, the complete variable domain reads DVKVTQSSRYLVKRTGEKVFLECVQDMDHENMFWYRQDPGLGLRLIYFSYDVKMKEKGDIPEGYSVSREKKERFSLILESASTNQTSMYLCASSSATGYTEAFFGQGTRLTVV.

The J gene is TRBJ2-5, the V gene TRBV7-9; 8 bases line up with TRBD2. Germline values: CDR1 SEHNR, CDR2 FQNEAQ (reference sequence). The V gene end was trimmed by 2 bases and the J gene end by 4 bases; junction bases not matched to a gene: 6. The CDR3 contains 15 residues. This chain's CDR3 is CASSLLSGRIETQYF. The CDR3 nucleotides read TGTGCCAGCAGCTTATTGAGCGGGAGAATAGAGACCCAGTACTTC.